This entry concerns a single TCR beta chain. Its antigen is unknown. The CDR3 sequence is 12 residues long. After removal of 6 bases from V and 6 bases from J, the junction contained 5 bases not matched to a gene. CDR1 is SQVTM and CDR2 is ANQGSEA in the germline V gene. The data were obtained in a study of T cell responses to AZD1222 COVID-19 vaccine. Sequencing used immunoSEQ multiplex PCR; TCRdb keeps in-frame clones, though not all of them. The sample carries 200,000 to 250,000 clones, approximately 94% recorded once. Study outcomes and limitations: Donors were largely white British and mainly female; clonal diversity was possibly underestimated. The study found vaccine-associated CD4 TCRs spanning spike, dominant at 160-218 and 743-854. Regions left unmutated in variants are reportedly the target of nearly half of spike-specific TCRs.

The sequenced sample was peripheral blood, obtained 28 days after the second dose of the MenACWY control vaccine. V usage is TRBV29-1 and J usage is TRBJ2-7; 10 nucleotides agree with TRBD1. The receptor's source is an adult who received the MenACWY meningococcal vaccine as a control. The CDR3 nucleotides read TGCAGCGTGGGGACAGGGGAGACCGAGCAGTACTTC. Encoded protein: CSVGTGETEQYF.